A single sample is the source of the 7 T cell receptor beta chains below, sequenced in a study of human T cells and chemical hapten exposure. Via MiXCR, TCRdb re-called the RACE reads, giving one row per CDR3 protein. The sample lists approximately 110,000 distinct CDR3 sequences, approximately 10% occurring once. Time point defined: patch test 1, 2 weeks after DPC sensitization. As to treatment: therapeutic diphenylcyclopropenone sensitization with weekly scalp DPC. Sequenced here: whole blood, sampled in connection with sensitization to the hapten diphenylcyclopropenone (DPC). Receptors were obtained from a woman aged 40 to 50 with alopecia areata. Some clones in this sample may be carry-over from other donors' samples.

This clonotype was counted a few times. This chain links TRBV27 with TRBJ1-5; maybe TRBD1 (6 bases). V lost 9 bases to trimming and J lost 0 bases, with 21 bases between them. In germline, CDR1 is MNHEY, CDR2 SMNVEV (reference sequence). The CDR3 is 17 residues long. As DNA, the CDR3 is TGTGCCAGGCCACCGGGACGGGGGGCCTATAGCAATCAGCCCCAGCATTTT. This translates into CARPPGRGAYSNQPQHF.

V and J are TRBV30 and TRBJ2-2; 7 positions agree with TRBD1. CDR1 and CDR2 (germline): GTSNPN, SVGIG (reference sequence). CDR3 length equals 16 residues. Trimming removed 3 bases from V and 2 bases from J; junction bases left unmatched: 9. Written as DNA, the CDR3 is TGTGCCTGGAGGACCCCCGGGACAGCCAACACCGGGGAGCTGTTTTTT. Its translation: CAWRTPGTANTGELFF.

This chain joins TRBV4-2 and TRBJ2-2; 12 bases fit TRBD2. CDR3 length: 18 amino acids. Germline CDR1 reads LGHNA; CDR2 reads YNFKEQ. V was clipped by 2 bases and J by 0 bases; unmatched bases: 4. CDR3 DNA sequence: TGTGCCAGCAGCCAACTGACTAGCGGGGGACCGAACACCGGGGAGCTGTTTTTT. Translating gives CASSQLTSGGPNTGELFF.

This CDR3 is CASSYAEGQGMNTEAFF. The CDR3, as DNA: TGTGCCAGCAGTTATGCGGAGGGACAGGGGATGAACACTGAAGCTTTCTTT. V gene TRBV6-2 or TRBV6-3 combines with J gene TRBJ1-1, with TRBD1 identical over 10 bases. Germline trimming cut 3 bases from V and 0 bases from J; bases unmatched to any gene: 7. CDR1 is MNHEY, CDR2 SVGEGT, per germline. The CDR3 contains 17 residues.

This clonotype was observed many times. V is TRBV6-2 or TRBV6-3 and J is TRBJ1-2; 9 bases are shared with TRBD1. The CDR3 is 13 residues long. The V gene end was trimmed by 6 bases and the J gene end by 10 bases; junction bases not matched to a gene: 9. CDR1 and CDR2 from the germline V gene are MNHEY and SVGEGT. This chain's CDR3 is CASRWTGEVAYTF. Written as DNA, the CDR3 is TGTGCCAGCAGATGGACAGGGGAGGTTGCCTACACCTTC.

This clonotype was counted at least ten times. The chain carries TRBV20-1 and TRBJ1-2; no clear D gene. Germline V gene lookup returns CDR1 DFQATT and CDR2 SNEGSKA (reference sequence). The CDR3 is made up of 15 amino acids. The V end lost 0 bases, the J end lost 3 bases, and 14 bases lay between the germline ends. CDR3 sequence (DNA): TGCAGTGCTAGAGATCCACCCCCTTCGGACTATGGCTACACCTTC. Translating it yields CSARDPPPSDYGYTF.

This clonotype was seen at least ten times. V usage is TRBV3-1 and J usage is TRBJ2-4; D is perhaps TRBD2 (6 bases). V lost 3 bases, J lost 3 bases, and 12 bases lay in between. The length of the CDR3 is 15 residues. CDR1 LGHDT and CDR2 YNNKEL come from the germline V gene (reference sequence). The CDR3: CASSQGGLSKNIQYF. As DNA, the CDR3 is TGTGCCAGCAGCCAGGGAGGTCTAAGCAAAAACATTCAGTACTTC.